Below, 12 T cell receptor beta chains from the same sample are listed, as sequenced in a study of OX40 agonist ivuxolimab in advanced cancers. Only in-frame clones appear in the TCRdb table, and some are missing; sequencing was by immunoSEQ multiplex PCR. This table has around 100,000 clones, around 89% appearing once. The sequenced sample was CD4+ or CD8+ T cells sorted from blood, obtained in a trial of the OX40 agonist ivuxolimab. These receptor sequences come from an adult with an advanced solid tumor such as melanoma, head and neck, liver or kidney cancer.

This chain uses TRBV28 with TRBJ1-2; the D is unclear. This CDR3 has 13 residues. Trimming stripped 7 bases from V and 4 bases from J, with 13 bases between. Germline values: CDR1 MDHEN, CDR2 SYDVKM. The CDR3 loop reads CASNNPGTYGYTF. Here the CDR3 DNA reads TGTGCCAGCAACAACCCGGGAACCTATGGCTACACCTTC.

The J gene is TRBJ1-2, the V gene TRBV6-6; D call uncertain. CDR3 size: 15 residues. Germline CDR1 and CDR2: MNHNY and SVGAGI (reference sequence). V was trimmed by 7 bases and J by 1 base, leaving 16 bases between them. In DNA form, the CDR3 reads TGTGCCAGCATCCGATCCGGGCCAAGTAACTATGGCTACACCTTC. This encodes CASIRSGPSNYGYTF.

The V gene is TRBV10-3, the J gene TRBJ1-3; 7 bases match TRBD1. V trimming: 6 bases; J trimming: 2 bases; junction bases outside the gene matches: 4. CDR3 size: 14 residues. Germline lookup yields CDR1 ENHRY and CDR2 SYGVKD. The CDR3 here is CAISPGGTGNTIYF. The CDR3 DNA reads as TGTGCCATCAGCCCAGGGGGGACTGGAAACACCATATATTTT.

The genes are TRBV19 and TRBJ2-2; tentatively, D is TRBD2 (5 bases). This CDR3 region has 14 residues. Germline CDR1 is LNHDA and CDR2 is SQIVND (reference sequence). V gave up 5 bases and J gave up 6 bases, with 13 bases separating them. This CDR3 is CASSPIPGAGELFF. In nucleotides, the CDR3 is TGTGCCAGTAGTCCAATCCCCGGGGCCGGGGAGCTGTTTTTT.

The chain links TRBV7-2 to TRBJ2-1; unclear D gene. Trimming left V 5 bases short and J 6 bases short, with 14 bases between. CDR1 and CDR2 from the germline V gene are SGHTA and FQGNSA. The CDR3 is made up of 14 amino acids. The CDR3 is CASSPDLIGNEQFF. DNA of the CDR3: TGTGCCAGCAGCCCCGACCTTATCGGCAATGAGCAGTTCTTC.

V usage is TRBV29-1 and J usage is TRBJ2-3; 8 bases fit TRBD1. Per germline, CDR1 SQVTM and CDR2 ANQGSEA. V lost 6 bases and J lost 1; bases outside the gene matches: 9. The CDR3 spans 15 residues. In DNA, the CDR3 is TGCAGCGTACCACCCGGGACAGGAGGCACAGATACGCAGTATTTT. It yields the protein CSVPPGTGGTDTQYF.

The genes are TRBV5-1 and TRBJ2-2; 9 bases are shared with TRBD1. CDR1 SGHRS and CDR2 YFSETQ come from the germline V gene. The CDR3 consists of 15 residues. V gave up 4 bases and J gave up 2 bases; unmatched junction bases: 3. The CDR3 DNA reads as TGCGCCAGCAGCGGGACAGGGCTTAACACCGGGGAGCTGTTTTTT. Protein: CASSGTGLNTGELFF.

In nucleotides, the CDR3 is TGTGCCAGCAGTTACGGGCCCCCCGCTTGGGAGCAGTACTTC. Translated: CASSYGPPAWEQYF. The chain is built from TRBV6-6 and TRBJ2-7; D call uncertain. The CDR3 is 14 residues long. V lost 2 bases, J lost 7 bases, and 15 bases lay in between. Germline assignment: CDR1 MNHNY and CDR2 SVGAGI (reference sequence).

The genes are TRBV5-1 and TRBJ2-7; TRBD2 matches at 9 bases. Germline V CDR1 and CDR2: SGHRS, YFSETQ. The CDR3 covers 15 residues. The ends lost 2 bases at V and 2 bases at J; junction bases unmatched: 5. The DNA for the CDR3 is TGCGCCAGCAGCTTTAGACTAGCGGTGACCTACGAGCAGTACTTC. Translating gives CASSFRLAVTYEQYF.

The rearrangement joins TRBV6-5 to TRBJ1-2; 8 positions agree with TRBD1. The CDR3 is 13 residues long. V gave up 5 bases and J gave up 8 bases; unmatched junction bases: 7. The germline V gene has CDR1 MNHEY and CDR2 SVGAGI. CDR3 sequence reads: CASSQSGGSGYTF. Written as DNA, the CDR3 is TGTGCCAGCAGTCAGTCAGGGGGCTCGGGCTACACCTTC.

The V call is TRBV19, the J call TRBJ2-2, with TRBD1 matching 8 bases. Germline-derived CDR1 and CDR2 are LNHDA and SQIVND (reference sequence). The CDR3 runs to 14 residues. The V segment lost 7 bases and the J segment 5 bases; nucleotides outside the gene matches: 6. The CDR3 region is CASKETGVTGELFF. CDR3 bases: TGTGCCAGTAAGGAGACAGGGGTGACCGGGGAGCTGTTTTTT.

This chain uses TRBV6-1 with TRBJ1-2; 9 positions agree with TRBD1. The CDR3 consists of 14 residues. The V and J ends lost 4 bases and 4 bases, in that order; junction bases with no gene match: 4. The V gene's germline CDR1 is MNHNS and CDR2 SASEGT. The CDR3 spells CASSAGTGSYGYTF. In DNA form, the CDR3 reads TGTGCCAGCAGTGCAGGGACAGGGTCCTATGGCTACACCTTC.